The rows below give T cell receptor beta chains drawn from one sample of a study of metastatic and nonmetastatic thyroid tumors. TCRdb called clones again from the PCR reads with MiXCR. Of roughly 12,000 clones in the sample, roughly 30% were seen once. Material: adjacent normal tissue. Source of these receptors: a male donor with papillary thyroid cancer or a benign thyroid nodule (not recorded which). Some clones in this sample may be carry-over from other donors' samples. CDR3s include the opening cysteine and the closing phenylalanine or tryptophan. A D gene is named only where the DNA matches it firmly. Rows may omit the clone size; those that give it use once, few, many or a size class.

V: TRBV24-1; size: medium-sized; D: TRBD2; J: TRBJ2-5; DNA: TGTGCCACCAGTGATTTGAGGGCGGGAGAAAGGGGCCAAGAGACCCAGTACTTC; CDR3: CATSDLRAGERGQETQYF
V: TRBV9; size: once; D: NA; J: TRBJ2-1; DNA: TGTGCCAGCAGCTCCCACGGGTCCTCCTACAATGAGCAGTTCTTC; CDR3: CASSSHGSSYNEQFF
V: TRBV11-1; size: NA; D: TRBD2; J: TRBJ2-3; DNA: TGTGCCAGCAGCCCCGGGACTAGCGGGAGCACAGATACGCAGTATTTT; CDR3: CASSPGTSGSTDTQYF
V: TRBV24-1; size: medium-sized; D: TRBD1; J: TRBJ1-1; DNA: TGTGCCACCAGGACAGGGGGCAGAGACACTGAAGCTTTCTTT; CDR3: CATRTGGRDTEAFF
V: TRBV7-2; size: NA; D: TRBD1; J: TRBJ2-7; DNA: TGTGCCAGCAGCTTAGTCGCGGGACAGGGGGCTTACGAGCAGTACTTC; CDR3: CASSLVAGQGAYEQYF
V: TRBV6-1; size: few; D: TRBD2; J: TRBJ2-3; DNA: TGCGCCAGCGCTCGTCCAGGTAGCGCGGGGGGGGATACGCAGTATTTT; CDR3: CASARPGSAGGDTQYF
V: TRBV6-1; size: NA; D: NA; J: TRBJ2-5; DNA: TGTGCCAGCAGTGTTGCAGAGACCCAGTACTTC; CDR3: CASSVAETQYF
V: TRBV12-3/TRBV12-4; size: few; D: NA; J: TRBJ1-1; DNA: TGTGCCATCAGTTTTGGGAGCACTGAAGCTTTCTTT; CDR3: CAISFGSTEAFF
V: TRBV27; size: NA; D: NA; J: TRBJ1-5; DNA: TGTGCCAGCAACCGGGACGCTAGCAATCAGCCCCAGCATTTT; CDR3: CASNRDASNQPQHF
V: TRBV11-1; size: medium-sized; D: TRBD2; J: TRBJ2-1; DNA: TGTGCCAGCAGCCATACTAGCGGAGCCTACAATGAGCAGTTCTTC; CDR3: CASSHTSGAYNEQFF
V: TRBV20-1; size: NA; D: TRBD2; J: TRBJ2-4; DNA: TGCAGTGCTGGGGGATTAGCGGGCCTAGCCAAAAACATTCAGTACTTC; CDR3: CSAGGLAGLAKNIQYF
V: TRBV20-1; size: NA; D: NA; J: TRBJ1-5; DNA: TGCAGTGCTAGAGAGTGGGATCAGCCCCAGCATTTT; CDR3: CSAREWDQPQHF
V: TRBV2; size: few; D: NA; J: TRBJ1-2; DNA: TGTGCCAGCAGGCCGGGCAAGGAAAATGGCTACACCTTC; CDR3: CASRPGKENGYTF
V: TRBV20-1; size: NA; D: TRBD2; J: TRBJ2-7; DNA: TGCAGTGCTAAGGGACTAGCGGGAGTCTATTCCTCCTACGAGCAGTACTTC; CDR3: CSAKGLAGVYSSYEQYF
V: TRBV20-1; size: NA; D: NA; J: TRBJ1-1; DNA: TGCAGTGCTAGAGACCCCGGACGGGGCCCGGGCACTGAAGCTTTCTTT; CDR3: CSARDPGRGPGTEAFF
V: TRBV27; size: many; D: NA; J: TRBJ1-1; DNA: TGTGCCAGCAGTTTAGGCAGGGGAACTGAAGCTTTCTTT; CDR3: CASSLGRGTEAFF
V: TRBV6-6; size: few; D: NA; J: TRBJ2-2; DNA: TGTGCCAGCAGTTACTCGATCTGTTCCCTCGTCACCGGGGAGCCGTTTTTT; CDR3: CASSYSICSLVTGEPFF
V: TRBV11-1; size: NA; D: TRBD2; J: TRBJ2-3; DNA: TGTGCCAGCAGCTTCGGAGTTTGGGGACGGGAGGCCGTAGATACGCAGTATTTT; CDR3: CASSFGVWGREAVDTQYF
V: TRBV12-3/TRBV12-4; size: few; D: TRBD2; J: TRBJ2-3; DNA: TGTGCCAGCAGTTTAGTTCTGGGTGGCGGGGGGACAGATACGCAGTATTTT; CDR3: CASSLVLGGGGTDTQYF
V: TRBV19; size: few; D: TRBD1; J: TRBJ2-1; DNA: TGTGCCAGTACTACCCAAGCCGCGACAGGGTTGTATGAGCAGTTCTTC; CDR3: CASTTQAATGLYEQFF
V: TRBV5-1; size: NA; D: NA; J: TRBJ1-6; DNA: TGCGCCAGCAGCTACAGGGAGACCTATAATTCACCCCTCCACTTT; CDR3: CASSYRETYNSPLHF
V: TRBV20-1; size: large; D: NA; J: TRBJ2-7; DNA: TGCAGTGCTAGCCCCGGGGGGCGGATCTCCTACGAGCAGTACTTC; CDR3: CSASPGGRISYEQYF
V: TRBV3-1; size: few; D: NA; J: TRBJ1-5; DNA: TGTGCCAGCAGCCAAGACAGGGATCAGCCCCAGCATTTT; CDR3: CASSQDRDQPQHF
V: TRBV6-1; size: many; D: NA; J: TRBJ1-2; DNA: TGTGCCAGCGTAGGGGTCGACAAGTATGGCTACACCTTC; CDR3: CASVGVDKYGYTF
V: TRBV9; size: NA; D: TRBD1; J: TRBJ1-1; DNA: TGTGCCAGCAGCATACACAGGGGCGGTCAGGGGAACACTGAAGCCTTCTTT; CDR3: CASSIHRGGQGNTEAFF
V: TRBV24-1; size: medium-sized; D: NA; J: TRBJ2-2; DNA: TGTGCCGCAGAGGGGGGGGAGAACACCGGGGAGCTGTTTTTT; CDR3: CAAEGGENTGELFF
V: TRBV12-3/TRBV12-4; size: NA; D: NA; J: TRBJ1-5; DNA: TGTGCCAGCAGGAAAGGCGGGGTGGAAGGGTCGGGGACCAGCAATCAGCCCCAGCATTTT; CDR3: CASRKGGVEGSGTSNQPQHF
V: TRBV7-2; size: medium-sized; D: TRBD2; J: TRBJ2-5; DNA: TGTGCCAGCAGCTTAGGTGGAGCGGGGGGGCGAGGGACCCAGTACTTC; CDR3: CASSLGGAGGRGTQYF
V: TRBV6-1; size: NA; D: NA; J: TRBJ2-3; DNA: TGTGCCAGCAGCCGTAGCACAGATACGCAGTATTTT; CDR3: CASSRSTDTQYF
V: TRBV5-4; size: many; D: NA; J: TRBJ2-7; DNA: TGTGCCAGCAGCTCCGACGGGGGCCGCTCCTACGAGCAGTACTTC; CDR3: CASSSDGGRSYEQYF
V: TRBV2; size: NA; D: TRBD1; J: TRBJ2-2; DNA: TGTGCCACAGCACAGGGGAGCGGGAACACCGGGGAGCTGTTTTTT; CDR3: CATAQGSGNTGELFF
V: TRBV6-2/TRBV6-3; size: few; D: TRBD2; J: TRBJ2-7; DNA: TGTGCCAGCAGGGGGACTAGCGGGAGGTACGAGCAGTACTTC; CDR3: CASRGTSGRYEQYF
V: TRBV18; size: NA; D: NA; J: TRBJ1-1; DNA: TGTGCCAGCTCACCACAGGCGGGGGCTGAAGCTTTCTTT; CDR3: CASSPQAGAEAFF
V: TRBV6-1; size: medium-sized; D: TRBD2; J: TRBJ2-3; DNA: TGTGCCAGCAGTGACCCCGGACTAGCGGGGAGGTCAGATACGCAGTATTTT; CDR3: CASSDPGLAGRSDTQYF
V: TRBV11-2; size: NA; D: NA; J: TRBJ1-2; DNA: TGTGCCAGCAGCCCACGAGGAGGGGATTGGAGCTATGGCTACACCTTC; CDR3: CASSPRGGDWSYGYTF
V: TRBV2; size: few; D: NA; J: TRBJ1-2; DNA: TGTGCCAGCAGTGATTCCAGGGCGCGTGGCTACACCTTC; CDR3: CASSDSRARGYTF
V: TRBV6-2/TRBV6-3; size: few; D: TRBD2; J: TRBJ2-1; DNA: TGTGCCAGCAGTTACTCACCTACTAGCGGATCCTACAATGAGCAGTTCTTC; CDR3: CASSYSPTSGSYNEQFF
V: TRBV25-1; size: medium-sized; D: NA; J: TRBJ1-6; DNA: TGTGCCAGCAGTGGAGACCCCAATGCGATTTTGACCCTCCACTTT; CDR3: CASSGDPNAILTLHF
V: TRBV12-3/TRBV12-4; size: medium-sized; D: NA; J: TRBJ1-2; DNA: TGTGCCAGCAGTTTGAGTCAGGGAATCTATGGCTACACCTTC; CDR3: CASSLSQGIYGYTF
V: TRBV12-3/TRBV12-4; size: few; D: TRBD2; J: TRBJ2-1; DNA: TGTGCCAGCAACCTTATTGGGGAGGGCAATGAGCAGTTCTTC; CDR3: CASNLIGEGNEQFF
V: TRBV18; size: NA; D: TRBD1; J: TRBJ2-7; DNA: TGTGCCAGCTCACGAGACAGGGGGGCCGAGCAGTACTTC; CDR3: CASSRDRGAEQYF
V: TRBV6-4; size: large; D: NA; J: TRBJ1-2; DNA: TGTGCCAGCAGTGACTCGAAAAGGGTTGGCGGCTACACCTTC; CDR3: CASSDSKRVGGYTF
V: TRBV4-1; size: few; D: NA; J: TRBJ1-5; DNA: TGCGCCAGCAGCCAAGTTACAGGTAGCAATCAGCCCCAGCATTTT; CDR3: CASSQVTGSNQPQHF
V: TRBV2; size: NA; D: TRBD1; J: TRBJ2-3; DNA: TGTGCCAGCAGGCACGGACAGGGGGTAGATACTCAGTATTTT; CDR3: CASRHGQGVDTQYF
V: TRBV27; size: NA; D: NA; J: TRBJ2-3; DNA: TGTGCCAGCAGTTTGTTACTCATGACAGCCCGCATTGGTACGCAGTATTTT; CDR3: CASSLLLMTARIGTQYF
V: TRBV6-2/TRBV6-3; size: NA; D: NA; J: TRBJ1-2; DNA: TGTGCCAGCAGTTACTCGACCCAGCTAGTCTATGGCTACACCTTC; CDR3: CASSYSTQLVYGYTF
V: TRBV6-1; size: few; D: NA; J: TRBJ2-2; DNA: TGTGCCAGCAGCCTCACGGCCGAAGCGGAGCTTTTTTTT; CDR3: CASSLTAEAELFF
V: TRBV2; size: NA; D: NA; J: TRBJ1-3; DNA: TGTGCCACAAATAAAGGGGACTCTGGATACACCATATATTTT; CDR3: CATNKGDSGYTIYF
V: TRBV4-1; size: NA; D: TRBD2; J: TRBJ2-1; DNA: TGCGCCAGCAGCCAACCTAACTTAGCGGGGGACAATGAGCAGTTCTTC; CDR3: CASSQPNLAGDNEQFF
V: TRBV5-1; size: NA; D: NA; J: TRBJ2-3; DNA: TGCGCCAGCAGCTTGGAACAGTACACAGATACGCAGTATTTT; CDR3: CASSLEQYTDTQYF
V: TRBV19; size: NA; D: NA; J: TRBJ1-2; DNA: TGTGCCAGTAGTCAGGACCACACGGCCAACTATGGCTACACCTTC; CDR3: CASSQDHTANYGYTF
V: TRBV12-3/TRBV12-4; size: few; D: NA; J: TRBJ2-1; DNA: TGTGCCAGCAGTTTAGGTACTTACAATGAGCAGTTCTTC; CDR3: CASSLGTYNEQFF
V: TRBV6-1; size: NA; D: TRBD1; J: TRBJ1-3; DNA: TGTGCCAGCAGTTCCGGGACAGGCTCTGGAAACACCATATATTTT; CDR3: CASSSGTGSGNTIYF